Listed here is a single T cell receptor (beta chain). Its antigen is undetermined. Germline V gives CDR1 MDHEN, CDR2 SYDVKM. The CDR3 extends over 17 amino acids. With 3 bases clipped from V and 4 bases from J, the junction kept 9 bases outside the gene matches. The PCR employed 60 Vbeta primers together with 13 Jbeta primers. Sequencing used immunoSEQ multiplex PCR; TCRdb keeps in-frame clones, though not all of them. The sample has more than 85,000 clones; around 10% are singletons. This sample is drawn from a study of cytomegalovirus exposure and HLA in healthy donors. Study outcomes and limitations: Several top significant clusters appeared, in a later analysis, to be linked to common viral pathogens. Sequences of the TCR beta chain were said to predict the HLA-A and HLA-B alleles of most subjects accurately. Later analysis revealed greater clonal expansion in HLA-associated TCR beta chains than in equally common others. A later analysis linked a missense variant in DCLRE1C to the trimming of TCR beta V and J genes.

This chain joins TRBV28 and TRBJ2-6; TRBD1 agrees at 7 bases. The sequence came from a man aged 45 to 65 in good health and CMV-seropositive. Sequenced: PBMCs. The CDR3 sequence is CASSFLLTGSGANVLTF. The CDR3 bases are TGTGCCAGCAGTTTCCTTTTGACAGGGTCAGGGGCCAACGTCCTGACTTTC.